One TCR beta chain is described in this entry. This record belongs to a study of blood T cell repertoires in COVID-19. The wider study: The study drew acute and convalescent COVID-19 samples from the United States, Italy and Spain. The analysed material was cDNA or gDNA that came from T cells, B-cell-depleted T cells, or PBMCs.

Methods used by the authors: Reference gene primer amplification gave estimated nucleated cell counts. Assay: immunoSEQ multiplex PCR; the TCRdb copy retains only in-frame clones and omits some. From that table come the V and J calls and clone size; the DNA was used to work out D and trimming. The sample consists of roughly 270,000 clones, roughly 88% of them appearing once. The CDR3 loop spans 14 amino acids. Germline V lookup: CDR1 MRHNA, CDR2 SNTAGT. Trimming left V 5 bases short and J 6 bases short, with 14 bases between. This TCR was recovered from a man in his late teens or twenties with active or convalescent COVID-19. The rearrangement uses TRBV6-4 and TRBJ2-1, with D perhaps TRBD2 (7 bases). Material for sequencing was peripheral blood. CDR3 bases: TGTGCCAGCAGTCCAGGGGAGGGAGGCAATGAGCAGTTCTTC. Its protein product is CASSPGEGGNEQFF.